These T cell receptor beta chains were read from a single sample in a study of Graves' ophthalmopathy and Graves' hyperthyroidism. In TCRdb, the multiplex PCR reads were re-called with MiXCR into one record per CDR3 protein. The sample holds over 500,000 distinct CDR3 sequences; about 24% are singletons and the top ten take more than 5.5%. Sequenced input: peripheral blood. Receptors originate from a woman aged 18-29 years with stable Graves' hyperthyroidism. Some clones in this sample may be carry-over from other donors' samples. Both conserved end residues are part of each CDR3. The D gene is left open where the match is weak. Not all rows give a size; the values are once, few, many and, for expanded clones, a class.

abundance	d_gene	v_gene	j_gene	CDR3nt	CDR3aa
NA	TRBD2	TRBV28	TRBJ2-4	TGTGCCAGCACCCAGGGAGGGGCCAAAAACATTCAGTACTTC	CASTQGGAKNIQYF
NA	NA	TRBV9	TRBJ2-2	TGTGCCAGCAGCGTAGCTACGACCGGGGAGCTGTTTTTT	CASSVATTGELFF
NA	TRBD1	TRBV12-3/TRBV12-4	TRBJ1-2	TGTGCCAGCAGATCACAGGGGAGAGACTATGGCTACACCTTC	CASRSQGRDYGYTF
many	TRBD1	TRBV3-1	TRBJ2-6	TGTGCCAGCAGCCCCGAGGGACAGCGATACTCTGGGGCCAACGTCCTGACTTTC	CASSPEGQRYSGANVLTF
few	NA	TRBV14	TRBJ1-1	TGTGCCAGCAGCCAAGAACTTGGGGGCTCCCCCATGAACACTGAAGCTTTCTTT	CASSQELGGSPMNTEAFF
NA	TRBD2	TRBV5-1	TRBJ2-2	TGCGCCAGCAGCTTGGGGACTAGCAGTAACACCGGGGAGCTGTTTTTT	CASSLGTSSNTGELFF
few	NA	TRBV20-1	TRBJ2-7	TGCAGTGCCATAGGTGAAGGAGGAGGGGTGCCCTACGAGCAGTACTTC	CSAIGEGGGVPYEQYF
many	NA	TRBV30	TRBJ2-4	TGTGCCTGGAGCCCCCCTTCATACATTCAGTACTTC	CAWSPPSYIQYF
many	TRBD1	TRBV6-2/TRBV6-3	TRBJ1-1	TGTGCCAGCAGTTACGGGAGACAGGGGGATACTGAAGCTTTCTTT	CASSYGRQGDTEAFF
many	NA	TRBV2	TRBJ2-5	TGTGCCAGCAGTTCCTCCTCGGCGACACGAGAGACCCAGTACTTC	CASSSSSATRETQYF
NA	TRBD1	TRBV20-1	TRBJ1-1	TGCAGTGCTACTAGCCCGGGGACAGCCAACACTGAAGCTTTCTTT	CSATSPGTANTEAFF
NA	NA	TRBV15	TRBJ1-6	TGTGCCACCAGCAGCAGGGGTAATTCACCCCTCCACTTT	CATSSRGNSPLHF
many	NA	TRBV28	TRBJ2-5	TGTGCCAGCAGTTCCATTCCCCCAGGGAAGGAGACCCAGTACTTC	CASSSIPPGKETQYF
many	TRBD2	TRBV7-9	TRBJ2-5	TGTGCCAGCAGTTTAGCTAGCGGGGGGCAAGAGACCCAGTACTTC	CASSLASGGQETQYF
many	TRBD1	TRBV5-1	TRBJ2-2	TGCGCCAGCAGCTTGAGGGTGCCGGGACAGGGGAACACCGGGGAGCTGTTTTTT	CASSLRVPGQGNTGELFF
NA	NA	TRBV6-1	TRBJ2-7	TGTGCCAGCAGTCGCCGGGACGAATCCTTAGACGAGCAGTACTTC	CASSRRDESLDEQYF
NA	NA	TRBV10-3	TRBJ1-1	TGTGCCATCGCAAGTGGTGGCACTGAAGCTTTCTTT	CAIASGGTEAFF
NA	NA	TRBV10-3	TRBJ1-2	TGTGCCATCAGTGGAGTCCCAATTGACTACACCTTC	CAISGVPIDYTF
many	TRBD2	TRBV7-2	TRBJ2-7	TGTGCCAGCAGCTTAGGAGGTAGCGGGAGGGGCGAGCAGTACTTC	CASSLGGSGRGEQYF
many	NA	TRBV27	TRBJ1-2	TGTGCCAGCAGTCGCACCCGCGCTAACTATGGCTACACCTTC	CASSRTRANYGYTF
many	NA	TRBV2	TRBJ2-5	TGTGCCAGCAGTAAACAGGTAGCCCCCGAGACCCAGTACTTC	CASSKQVAPETQYF
many	NA	TRBV20-1	TRBJ2-5	TGCAGTGCTAGAGTGGGTACAGACCAAGAGACCCAGTACTTC	CSARVGTDQETQYF
NA	TRBD2	TRBV4-1	TRBJ2-7	TGCGCCAGCAGCCTCGCGCTAGCGGGAAACTACGAGCAGTACTTC	CASSLALAGNYEQYF
many	NA	TRBV29-1	TRBJ2-7	TGCAGCGTGCGGAGTCCTAGGGCCTACGAGCAGTACTTC	CSVRSPRAYEQYF
NA	TRBD1	TRBV20-1	TRBJ1-1	TGCAGTGCTTCATCGGACAGGGGGGTCACTGAAGCTTTCTTT	CSASSDRGVTEAFF